Listed below are T cell receptor beta chains from one sample, sequenced in a study of blood T cell repertoires in COVID-19. Clones were read by immunoSEQ multiplex PCR, and TCRdb kept only the in-frame ones, dropping some. The sample shows roughly 100,000 clones, about 91% of them seen only once. Material: peripheral blood. The receptors shown here come from a human donor in a cohort sampled during active COVID-19. Both conserved end residues are part of each CDR3. A D gene is named only where the DNA matches it firmly. The size field is filled for only some rows; it gives once, few, many or a size class.

>TRBV3-1/TRBV3-2|TRBJ1-2|NA|NA
TGTGCCAGCAGCCAAGATCTTAACGGGGGCTATGGCTACACCTTC
CASSQDLNGGYGYTF
>TRBV12-5|TRBJ2-5|NA|TRBD1
TGTGCTAGTGGTTTGGGGACAGGGGGACTACGAGAGACCCAGTACTTC
CASGLGTGGLRETQYF
>TRBV6-2/TRBV6-3|TRBJ1-2|NA|NA
TGTGCCAGCAGTTACCCCTTAAACTATGGCTACACCTTC
CASSYPLNYGYTF
>TRBV7-7|TRBJ2-1|NA|TRBD2
TGTGCCAGCAGCTTAGACGGTAGCGGGTCCCACAATGAGCAGTTCTTC
CASSLDGSGSHNEQFF
>TRBV7-3|TRBJ1-5|NA|NA
TGTGCCAGCAGCCCCGGCCCAGGGGAGCCCCAGCATTTT
CASSPGPGEPQHF
>TRBV3-1/TRBV3-2|TRBJ2-3|NA|TRBD2
TGTGCCAGCAGCCAGCGGGGGGGTTCGACCAATACGCAGTATTTT
CASSQRGGSTNTQYF
>TRBV10-1|TRBJ2-3|few|NA
TGCGCCAGCAGACAGGGAAGTGGAGACACAGATACGCAGTATTTT
CASRQGSGDTDTQYF
>TRBV5-1|TRBJ1-4|NA|NA
TGCGCCAGCAGGCTGACCGGGGTTAGTGAAAAACTGTTTTTT
CASRLTGVSEKLFF
>TRBV6-5|TRBJ2-1|NA|TRBD2
TGTGCCAGCAGTTACTCAGCGGGGGGCCAGGATGAGCAGTTCTTC
CASSYSAGGQDEQFF
>TRBV9|TRBJ2-1|once|NA
TGTGCCAGCAGCCCCCGGTGGGGAGAATACAATGAGCAGTTCTTC
CASSPRWGEYNEQFF
>TRBV14|TRBJ2-5|NA|TRBD2
TGTGCCAGCAGCCGAGGGACTAGCGGGGGGTCGGGGGAGACCCAGTACTTC
CASSRGTSGGSGETQYF
>TRBV27|TRBJ2-5|NA|TRBD2
TGTGCCAGCAGTCCCCTCCTAACTAGCGGGAGGGCTCAAGAGACCCAGTACTTC
CASSPLLTSGRAQETQYF
>TRBV10-1|TRBJ2-2|NA|NA
TGCGCCAGCAACTTAGCGAATACCGGGGAGCTGTTTTTT
CASNLANTGELFF
>TRBV30|TRBJ1-1|few|NA
TGTGCCTGGGAGACAGAGAACACTGAAGCTTTCTTT
CAWETENTEAFF
>TRBV27|TRBJ1-2|NA|TRBD1
TGTGCCAGCAGTTTATTGGGGACAGGCTATGGCTACACCTTC
CASSLLGTGYGYTF
>TRBV25-1|TRBJ2-7|NA|NA
TGTGCCAGCAGTGAATACGGGTGGTCCTACGAGCAGTACTTC
CASSEYGWSYEQYF
>TRBV5-1|TRBJ2-2|NA|TRBD1
TGCGCCAGCAGCTTCCCAGAGGGGGCTCGAACCGGGGAGCTGTTTTTT
CASSFPEGARTGELFF
>TRBV11-2|TRBJ1-2|NA|TRBD1
TGTGCCAGCAGCTTGGACTCCAGGGACAGGGATGGCTACACCTTC
CASSLDSRDRDGYTF
>TRBV7-2|TRBJ2-5|once|TRBD1
TGTGCCAGCAGCCGTTCTCTGGTCTTAGGGGGCCGGGGTCAAGAGACCCAGTACTTC
CASSRSLVLGGRGQETQYF
>TRBV5-4|TRBJ1-6|NA|NA
TGTGCCAGCAGAACCGGCTCCTATAATTCACCCCTCCACTTT
CASRTGSYNSPLHF
>TRBV7-2|TRBJ2-4|NA|TRBD1
TGTGCCAGCAGCCCCGGTGGGGACAGGGCGGGAAACATTCAGTACTTC
CASSPGGDRAGNIQYF
>TRBV7-2|TRBJ2-2|NA|NA
TGTGCCAGCAGCCTGACTAGGCGTGGCGGGGAGCTGTTTTTT
CASSLTRRGGELFF
>TRBV5-4|TRBJ1-3|once|NA
TGTGCCAGCAGCTTGACCAGGGCAGGCTCTGGAAACACCATATATTTT
CASSLTRAGSGNTIYF
>TRBV6-4|TRBJ1-6|NA|NA
TGTGCCAGCAGTGATTCGACAAGTGGAAATTCACCCCTCCACTTT
CASSDSTSGNSPLHF